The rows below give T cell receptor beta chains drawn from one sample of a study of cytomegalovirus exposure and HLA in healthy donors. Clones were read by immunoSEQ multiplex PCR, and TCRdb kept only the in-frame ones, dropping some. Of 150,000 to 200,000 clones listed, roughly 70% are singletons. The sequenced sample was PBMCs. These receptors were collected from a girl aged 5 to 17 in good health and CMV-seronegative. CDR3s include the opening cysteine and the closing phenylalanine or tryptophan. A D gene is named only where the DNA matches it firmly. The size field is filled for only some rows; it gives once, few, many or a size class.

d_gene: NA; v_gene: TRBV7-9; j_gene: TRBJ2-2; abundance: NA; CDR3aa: CASTMTGELFF; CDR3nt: TGTGCCAGCACTATGACCGGGGAGCTGTTTTTT
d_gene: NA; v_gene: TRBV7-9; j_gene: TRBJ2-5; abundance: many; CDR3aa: CASISPGGEETQYF; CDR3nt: TGTGCCAGCATCTCGCCCGGCGGGGAAGAGACCCAGTACTTC
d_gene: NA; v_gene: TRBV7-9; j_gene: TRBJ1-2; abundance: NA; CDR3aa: CASSRQVPWYGYTF; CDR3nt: TGTGCCAGCAGCCGACAGGTCCCTTGGTATGGCTACACCTTC
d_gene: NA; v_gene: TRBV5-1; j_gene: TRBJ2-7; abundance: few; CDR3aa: CASSLGPGIAYEQYF; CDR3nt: TGCGCCAGCAGCTTGGGTCCAGGTATCGCCTACGAGCAGTACTTC
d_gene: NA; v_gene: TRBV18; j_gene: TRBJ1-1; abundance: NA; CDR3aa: CASSRRGSWDTEAFF; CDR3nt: TGTGCCAGCTCAAGAAGGGGGAGTTGGGACACTGAAGCTTTCTTT
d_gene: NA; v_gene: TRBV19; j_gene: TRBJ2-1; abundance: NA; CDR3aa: CASSIVLEGVRNEQFF; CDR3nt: TGTGCCAGTAGTATAGTGCTAGAAGGTGTCCGCAATGAGCAGTTCTTC
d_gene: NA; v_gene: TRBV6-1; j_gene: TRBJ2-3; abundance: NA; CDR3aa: CANGGSGDIDTQYF; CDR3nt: TGTGCCAATGGCGGGAGCGGGGACATAGATACGCAGTATTTT
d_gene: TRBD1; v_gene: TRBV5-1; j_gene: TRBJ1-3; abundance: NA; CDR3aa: CASSQGQAGVGGTIYF; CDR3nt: TGCGCCAGCAGCCAAGGACAGGCCGGGGTCGGCGGCACCATATATTTT
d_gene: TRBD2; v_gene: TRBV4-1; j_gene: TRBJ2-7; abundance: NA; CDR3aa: CASSQVAGVQYEQYF; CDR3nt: TGCGCCAGCAGCCAAGTAGCGGGGGTTCAGTACGAGCAGTACTTC
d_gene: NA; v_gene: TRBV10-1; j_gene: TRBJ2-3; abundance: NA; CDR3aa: CASSESASTDTQYF; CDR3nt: TGCGCCAGCAGTGAGTCAGCTAGCACAGATACGCAGTATTTT
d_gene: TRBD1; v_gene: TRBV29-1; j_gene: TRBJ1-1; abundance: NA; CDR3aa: CSVVGGIGTEAFF; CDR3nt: TGCAGCGTTGTAGGGGGCATCGGCACTGAAGCTTTCTTT
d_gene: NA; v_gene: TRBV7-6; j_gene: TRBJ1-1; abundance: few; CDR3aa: CASSPLRENTEAFF; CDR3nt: TGTGCCAGCAGCCCCCTCAGGGAGAACACTGAAGCTTTCTTT
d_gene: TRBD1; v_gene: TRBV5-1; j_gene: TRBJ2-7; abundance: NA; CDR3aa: CASSGQGSPYEQYF; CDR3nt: TGCGCCAGCAGCGGACAGGGGTCCCCCTACGAGCAGTACTTC
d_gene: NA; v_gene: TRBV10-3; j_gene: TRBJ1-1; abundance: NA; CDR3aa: CAISETVHEAFF; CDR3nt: TGTGCCATCAGTGAGACGGTTCATGAAGCTTTCTTT